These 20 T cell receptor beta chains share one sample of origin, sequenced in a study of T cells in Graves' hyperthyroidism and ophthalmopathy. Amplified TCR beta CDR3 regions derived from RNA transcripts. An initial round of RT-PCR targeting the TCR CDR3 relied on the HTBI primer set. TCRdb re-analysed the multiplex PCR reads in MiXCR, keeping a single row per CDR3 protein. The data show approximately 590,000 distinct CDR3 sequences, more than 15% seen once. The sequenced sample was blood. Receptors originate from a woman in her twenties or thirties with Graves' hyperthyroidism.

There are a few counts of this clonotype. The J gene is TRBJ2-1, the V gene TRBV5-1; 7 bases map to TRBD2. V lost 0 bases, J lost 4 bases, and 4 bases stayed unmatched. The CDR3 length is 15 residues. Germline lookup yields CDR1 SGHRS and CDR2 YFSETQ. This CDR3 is CASSLERGSYNEQFF. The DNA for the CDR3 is TGCGCCAGCAGCTTGGAGCGGGGCTCTTACAATGAGCAGTTCTTC.

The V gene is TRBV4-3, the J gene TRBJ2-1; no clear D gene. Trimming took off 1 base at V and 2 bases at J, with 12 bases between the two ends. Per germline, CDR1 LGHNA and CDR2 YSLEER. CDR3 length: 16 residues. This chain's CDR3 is CASSQGQAAPYNEQFF. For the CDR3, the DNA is TGCGCCAGCAGCCAAGGCCAAGCTGCCCCCTACAATGAGCAGTTCTTC.

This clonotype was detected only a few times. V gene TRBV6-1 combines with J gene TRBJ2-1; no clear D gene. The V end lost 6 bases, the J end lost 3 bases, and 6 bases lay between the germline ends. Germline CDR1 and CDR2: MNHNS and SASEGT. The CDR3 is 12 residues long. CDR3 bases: TGTGCCAGCAGGTCGGACTACAATGAGCAGTTCTTC. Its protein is CASRSDYNEQFF.

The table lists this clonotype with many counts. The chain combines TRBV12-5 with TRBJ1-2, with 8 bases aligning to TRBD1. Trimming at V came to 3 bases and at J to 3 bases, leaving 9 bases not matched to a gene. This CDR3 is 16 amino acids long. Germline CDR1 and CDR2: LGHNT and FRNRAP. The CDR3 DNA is TGTGCTAGTGGTTTAACAGGGGGTTTCTCGGACTATGGCTACACCTTC. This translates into CASGLTGGFSDYGYTF.

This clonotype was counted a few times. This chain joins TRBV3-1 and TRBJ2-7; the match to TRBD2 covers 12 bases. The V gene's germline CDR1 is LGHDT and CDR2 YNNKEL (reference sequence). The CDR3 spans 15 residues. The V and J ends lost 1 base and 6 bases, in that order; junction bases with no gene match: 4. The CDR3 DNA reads TGTGCCAGCAGCCAAGCACTAGCGGGAGGACCCGAGCAGTACTTC. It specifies CASSQALAGGPEQYF.

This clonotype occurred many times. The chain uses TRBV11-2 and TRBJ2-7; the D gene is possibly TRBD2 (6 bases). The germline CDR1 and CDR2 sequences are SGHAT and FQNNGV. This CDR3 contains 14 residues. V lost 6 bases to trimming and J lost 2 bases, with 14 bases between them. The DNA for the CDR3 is TGTGCCAGCAGGGGGGGACTGGCAGCCTACGAGCAGTACTTC. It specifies CASRGGLAAYEQYF.

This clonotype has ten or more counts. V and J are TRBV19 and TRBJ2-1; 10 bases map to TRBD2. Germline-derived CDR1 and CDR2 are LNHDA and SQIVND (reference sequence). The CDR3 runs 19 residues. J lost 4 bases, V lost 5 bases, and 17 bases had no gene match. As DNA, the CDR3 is TGTGCCAGTAGTTCTGGCCGGGACAGATGGACTAGCGGTTACAATGAGCAGTTCTTC. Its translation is CASSSGRDRWTSGYNEQFF.

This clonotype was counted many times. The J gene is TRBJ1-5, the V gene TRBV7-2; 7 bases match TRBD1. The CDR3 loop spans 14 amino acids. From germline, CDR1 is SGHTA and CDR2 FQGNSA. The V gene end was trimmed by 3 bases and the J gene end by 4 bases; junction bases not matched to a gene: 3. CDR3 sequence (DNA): TGTGCCAGCAGCTTTAGGGGGCCGAATCAGCCCCAGCATTTT. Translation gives CASSFRGPNQPQHF.

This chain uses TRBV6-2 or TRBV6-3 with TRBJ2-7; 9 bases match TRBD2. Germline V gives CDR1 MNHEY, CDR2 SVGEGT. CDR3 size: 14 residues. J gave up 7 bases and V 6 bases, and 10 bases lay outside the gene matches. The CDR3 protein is CASRPPAGGGEQYF. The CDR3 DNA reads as TGTGCCAGCAGGCCTCCAGCGGGAGGTGGTGAGCAGTACTTC.

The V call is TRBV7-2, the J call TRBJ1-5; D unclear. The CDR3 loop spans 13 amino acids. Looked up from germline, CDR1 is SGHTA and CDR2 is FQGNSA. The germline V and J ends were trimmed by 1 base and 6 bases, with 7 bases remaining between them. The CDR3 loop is CASSLEGFQPQHF. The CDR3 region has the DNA TGTGCCAGCAGCTTAGAGGGTTTTCAGCCCCAGCATTTT.

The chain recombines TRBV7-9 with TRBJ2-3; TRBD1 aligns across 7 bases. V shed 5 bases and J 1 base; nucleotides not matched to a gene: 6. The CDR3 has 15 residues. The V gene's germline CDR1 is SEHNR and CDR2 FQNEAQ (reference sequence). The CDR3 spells CASSPGGKGTDTQYF. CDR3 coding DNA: TGTGCCAGCAGCCCAGGGGGTAAGGGCACAGATACGCAGTATTTT. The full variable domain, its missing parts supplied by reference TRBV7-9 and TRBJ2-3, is DTGVSQNPRHKITKRGQNVTFRCDPISEHNRLYWYRQTLGQGPEFLTYFQNEAQLEKSRLLSDRFSAERPKGSFSTLEIQRTEQGDSAMYLCASSPGGKGTDTQYFGPGTRLTVL.

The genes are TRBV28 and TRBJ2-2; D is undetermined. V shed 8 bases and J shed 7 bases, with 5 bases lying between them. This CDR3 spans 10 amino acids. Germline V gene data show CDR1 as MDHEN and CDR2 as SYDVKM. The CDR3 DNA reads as TGTGCCAGCGGCTACGGGGAGCTGTTTTTT. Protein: CASGYGELFF.

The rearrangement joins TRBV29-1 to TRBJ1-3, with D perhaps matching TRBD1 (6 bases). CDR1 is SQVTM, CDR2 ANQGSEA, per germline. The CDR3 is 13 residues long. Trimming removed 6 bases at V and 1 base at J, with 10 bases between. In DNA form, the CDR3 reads TGCAGCGTCCGAGACAGGTCTGGAAACACCATATATTTT. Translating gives CSVRDRSGNTIYF.

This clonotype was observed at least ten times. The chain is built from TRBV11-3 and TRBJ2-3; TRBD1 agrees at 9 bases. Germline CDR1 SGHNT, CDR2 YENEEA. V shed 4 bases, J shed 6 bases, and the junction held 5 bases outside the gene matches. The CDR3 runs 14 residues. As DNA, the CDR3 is TGTGCCAGCAGCTCCCGGACAGGGGAGGATACGCAGTATTTT. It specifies CASSSRTGEDTQYF.

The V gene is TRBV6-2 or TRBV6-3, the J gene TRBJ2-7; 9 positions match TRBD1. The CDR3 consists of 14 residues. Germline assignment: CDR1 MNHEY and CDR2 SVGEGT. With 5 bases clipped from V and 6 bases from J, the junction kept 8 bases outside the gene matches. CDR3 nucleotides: TGTGCCAGCAGTACCGGGACAGGGTTTGCCGAGCAGTACTTC. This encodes CASSTGTGFAEQYF.

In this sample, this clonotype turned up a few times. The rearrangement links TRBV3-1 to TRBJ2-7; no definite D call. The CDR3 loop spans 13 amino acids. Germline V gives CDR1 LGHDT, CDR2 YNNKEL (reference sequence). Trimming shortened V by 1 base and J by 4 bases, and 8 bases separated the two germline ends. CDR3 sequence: CASSQAEGYEQYF. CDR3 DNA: TGTGCCAGCAGCCAAGCCGAAGGATACGAGCAGTACTTC.

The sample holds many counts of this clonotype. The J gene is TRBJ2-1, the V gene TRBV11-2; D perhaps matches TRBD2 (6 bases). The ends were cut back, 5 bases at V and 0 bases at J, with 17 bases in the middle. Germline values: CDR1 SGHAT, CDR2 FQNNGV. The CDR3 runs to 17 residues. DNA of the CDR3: TGTGCCAGCAGCCCCGGGGGACTTTGGGGCTCCTACAATGAGCAGTTCTTC. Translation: CASSPGGLWGSYNEQFF.

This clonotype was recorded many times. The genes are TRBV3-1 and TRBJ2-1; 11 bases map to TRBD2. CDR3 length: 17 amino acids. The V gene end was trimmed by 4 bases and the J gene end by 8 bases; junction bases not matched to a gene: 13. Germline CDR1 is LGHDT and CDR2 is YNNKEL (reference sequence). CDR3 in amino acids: CASSPRLAGGSVHEQFF. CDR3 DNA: TGTGCCAGCAGCCCTCGGCTAGCGGGAGGTTCGGTCCATGAGCAGTTCTTC.

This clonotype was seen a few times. CDR3 amino acids: CASRGAGPWGNTIYF. CDR3 sequence (DNA): TGTGCCAGCAGGGGTGCCGGGCCCTGGGGGAACACCATATATTTT. This chain uses TRBV28 with TRBJ1-3, with D tentatively TRBD1 (5 bases). V was clipped by 6 bases and J by 7 bases, with 19 bases between them. The germline gives CDR1 MDHEN, CDR2 SYDVKM. This CDR3 contains 15 residues. Combining the CDR3 with reference TRBV28 and TRBJ1-3 gives the whole variable domain DVKVTQSSRYLVKRTGEKVFLECVQDMDHENMFWYRQDPGLGLRLIYFSYDVKMKEKGDIPEGYSVSREKKERFSLILESASTNQTSMYLCASRGAGPWGNTIYFGEGSWLTVV.

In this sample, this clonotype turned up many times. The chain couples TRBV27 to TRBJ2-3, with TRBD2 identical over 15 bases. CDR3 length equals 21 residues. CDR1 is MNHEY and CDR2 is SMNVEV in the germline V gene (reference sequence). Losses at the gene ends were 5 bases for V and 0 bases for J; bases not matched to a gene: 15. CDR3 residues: CASSLGGTSGRPQLSTDTQYF. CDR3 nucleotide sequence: TGTGCCAGCAGTCTTGGAGGGACTAGCGGGAGGCCACAATTAAGCACAGATACGCAGTATTTT.